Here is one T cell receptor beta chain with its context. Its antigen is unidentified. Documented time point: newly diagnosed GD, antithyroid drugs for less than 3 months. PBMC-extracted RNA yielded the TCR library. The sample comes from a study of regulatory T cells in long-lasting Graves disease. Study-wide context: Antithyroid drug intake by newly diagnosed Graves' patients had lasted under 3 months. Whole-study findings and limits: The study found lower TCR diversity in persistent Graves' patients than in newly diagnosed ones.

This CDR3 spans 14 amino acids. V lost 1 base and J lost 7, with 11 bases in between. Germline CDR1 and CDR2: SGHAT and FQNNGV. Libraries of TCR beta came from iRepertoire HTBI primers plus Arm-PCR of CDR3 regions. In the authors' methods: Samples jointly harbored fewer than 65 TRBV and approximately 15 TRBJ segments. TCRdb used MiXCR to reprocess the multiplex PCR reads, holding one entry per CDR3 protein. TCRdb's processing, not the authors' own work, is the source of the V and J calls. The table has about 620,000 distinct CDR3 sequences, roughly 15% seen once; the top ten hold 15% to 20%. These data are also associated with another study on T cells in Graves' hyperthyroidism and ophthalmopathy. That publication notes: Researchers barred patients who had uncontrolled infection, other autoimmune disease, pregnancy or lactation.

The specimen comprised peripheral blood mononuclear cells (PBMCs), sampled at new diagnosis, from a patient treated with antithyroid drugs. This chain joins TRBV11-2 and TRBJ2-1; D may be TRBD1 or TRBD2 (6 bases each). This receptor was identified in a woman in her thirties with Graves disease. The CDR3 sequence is CASSLVGGLNEQFF. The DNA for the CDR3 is TGTGCCAGCAGCTTAGTAGGGGGGCTAAATGAGCAGTTCTTC. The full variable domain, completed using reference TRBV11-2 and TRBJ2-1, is EAGVAQSPRYKIIEKRQSVAFWCNPISGHATLYWYQQILGQGPKLLIQFQNNGVVDDSQLPKDRFSAERLKGVDSTLKIQPAKLEDSAVYLCASSLVGGLNEQFFGPGTRLTVL.